Presented here are 25 T cell receptor beta chains from one specimen sequenced in a study of blood T cell repertoires in COVID-19 (dated by TCRdb to about 2020). The library came from the immunoSEQ multiplex PCR assay. TCRdb's version of the immuneACCESS table is confined to in-frame rearrangements and falls short of the full clone set. An unresolved V gene accounts for under half of the shortfall where checked; the remainder is of unknown origin. The sample table lists 80,000 or so clones, over 65% of them with a count of one. The ten top clones hold roughly 5.6% of the sample. The sequenced material came from peripheral blood. These receptors were obtained from a man aged 45 to 65 with active or convalescent COVID-19.

The V and J genes are TRBV5-1 and TRBJ2-1; unclear D gene. Trimming stripped 0 bases from V and 9 bases from J, with 7 bases between. Germline V gives CDR1 SGHRS, CDR2 YFSETQ. This CDR3 region has 12 residues. The CDR3 nucleotides are TGCGCCAGCAGCTTGGCTCTCGGTGAGCAGTTCTTC. Protein product: CASSLALGEQFF.

CDR3 in DNA: TGTGCCACCAGTGATCCTGACAGGTTTAACACCGGGGAGCTGTTTTTT. Translating it yields CATSDPDRFNTGELFF. The rearrangement links TRBV24-1 to TRBJ2-2; TRBD1 might be the D (6 bases). Germline lookup yields CDR1 KGHDR and CDR2 SFDVKD. The length of the CDR3 is 16 residues. V lost 3 bases to trimming and J lost 2 bases, with 12 bases between them.

This chain links TRBV4-1 with TRBJ1-1, with D possibly TRBD1 on 5 matching bases. The CDR3 sequence is 14 residues long. V gave up 2 bases and J gave up 5 bases, with 12 bases separating them. From germline, CDR1 is MGHRA and CDR2 YSYEKL. The CDR3 sequence: CASSQKWGETEAFF. The CDR3 nucleotides are TGCGCCAGCAGCCAAAAATGGGGGGAGACTGAAGCTTTCTTT.

The V gene is TRBV9, the J gene TRBJ2-7; perhaps TRBD1 as D (6 bases). V shed 0 bases and J shed 0 bases, with 10 bases lying between them. CDR1 and CDR2 from the germline V gene are SGDLS and YYNGEE. The CDR3 has 15 residues. The CDR3 reads CASSVGGDISYEQYF. For the CDR3, the DNA is TGTGCCAGCAGCGTAGGAGGGGACATCTCCTACGAGCAGTACTTC.

The chain carries TRBV7-3 and TRBJ2-7, with D possibly being TRBD2 (6 bases). V lost 4 bases and J lost 6, with 16 bases in between. The CDR3 consists of 14 residues. Per germline, CDR1 SGHTA and CDR2 FQGTGA. CDR3 amino acids: CASSSEEGSVEQYF. CDR3 DNA: TGTGCCAGCAGCTCGGAGGAGGGCTCCGTCGAGCAGTACTTC.

The rearrangement links TRBV5-1 to TRBJ2-3; 10 bases agree with TRBD2. Trimming at V came to 4 bases and at J to 8 bases, leaving 16 bases not matched to a gene. The V gene's germline CDR1 is SGHRS and CDR2 YFSETQ. CDR3 length: 17 residues. CDR3 sequence (DNA): TGCGCCAGCAGCAACCCGCTAGCGGGGGCCCGTTTGGCTACGCAGTATTTT. Amino acids: CASSNPLAGARLATQYF.

The chain couples TRBV9 to TRBJ2-3, with D perhaps TRBD2 (6 bases). This CDR3 comprises 13 residues. Trimming removed 4 bases at V and 5 bases at J, with 11 bases between. Germline assignment: CDR1 SGDLS and CDR2 YYNGEE. DNA for the CDR3: TGTGCCAGCAGCTCCCGACTAGTAGATACGCAGTATTTT. Translation gives CASSSRLVDTQYF.

The V and J genes are TRBV3-1 (or the pseudogene TRBV3-2) and TRBJ2-7; 10 nucleotides match TRBD1. With V trimmed by 5 bases and J by 2 bases, 18 bases remained unmatched. The CDR3 totals 19 residues. CDR1 and CDR2 from the germline V gene are LGHDT and YNNKEL (reference sequence). The chain's CDR3 is CASSEGNNRRDRGPYEQYF. The DNA for the CDR3 is TGTGCCAGCAGCGAGGGAAACAACCGCCGGGACAGGGGACCCTACGAGCAGTACTTC.

The gene calls are TRBV10-2 and TRBJ2-5; 15 bases line up with TRBD2. Trimming took 6 bases from V and 1 from J; bases not matched to a gene: 6. From germline, CDR1 is WSHSY and CDR2 SAAADI. There are 17 residues in the CDR3. Written as DNA, the CDR3 is TGCGCCAGCAGGGGTGGACTAGCGGGGGGGATCCAAGAGACCCAGTACTTC. Translation: CASRGGLAGGIQETQYF.

V usage is TRBV5-5 and J usage is TRBJ1-1; tentatively, D is TRBD1 (6 bases). From germline, CDR1 is SGHKS and CDR2 YYEKEE (reference sequence). V lost 3 bases and J lost 4, with 7 bases in between. This CDR3 comprises 12 residues. As DNA, the CDR3 is TGTGCCAGCAGCTGGGGGCCCACTGAAGCTTTCTTT. Protein sequence: CASSWGPTEAFF. Filled out from reference TRBV5-5 and TRBJ1-1, the complete variable domain reads DAGVTQSPTHLIKTRGQQVTLRCSPISGHKSVSWYQQVLGQGPQFIFQYYEKEERGRGNFPDRFSARQFPNYSSELNVNALLLGDSALYLCASSWGPTEAFFGQGTRLTVV.

This clone was seen a few times. V gene TRBV19 combines with J gene TRBJ1-2; the D is unclear. Trimming stripped 3 bases from V and 0 bases from J, with 14 bases between. Germline V CDR1 and CDR2: LNHDA, SQIVND (reference sequence). This CDR3 comprises 16 residues. Here the CDR3 reads CASSIWAGNTNYGYTF. CDR3 coding DNA: TGTGCCAGTAGTATTTGGGCCGGGAATACTAACTATGGCTACACCTTC.

CDR3 in DNA: TGCGCCAGCAGCTTGGGCCAACAGGGATCCTACGAGCAGTACTTC. It encodes CASSLGQQGSYEQYF. The V call is TRBV5-1, the J call TRBJ2-7, with D possibly TRBD1 on 6 matching bases. V was cut by 0 bases and J by 1 base, with 11 bases left in between. The CDR3 totals 15 residues. Germline CDR1 reads SGHRS; CDR2 reads YFSETQ.

V usage is TRBV4-1 and J usage is TRBJ1-2, with 9 bases identical to TRBD1. V shed 4 bases and J 5 bases; nucleotides not matched to a gene: 11. Germline CDR1 reads MGHRA; CDR2 reads YSYEKL. The CDR3 totals 16 residues. For the CDR3, the DNA is TGCGCCAGCAGCCCGGTGGGAGACAGGGGGGGTTATGGCTACACCTTC. This sequence encodes CASSPVGDRGGYGYTF.

This clone was counted a few times. The V and J genes are TRBV5-1 and TRBJ2-5; 10 bases agree with TRBD1. The V and J ends lost 5 bases and 1 base, in that order; junction bases with no gene match: 14. CDR3 length: 18 residues. CDR1 SGHRS and CDR2 YFSETQ come from the germline V gene. DNA of the CDR3: TGCGCCAGCAGACCGGGATACTCGGACAGGGGGGTCCAAGAGACCCAGTACTTC. It is translated as CASRPGYSDRGVQETQYF.

V usage is TRBV15 and J usage is TRBJ2-7, with 7 positions matching TRBD1. Germline trimming cut 3 bases from V and 4 bases from J; bases unmatched to any gene: 15. The CDR3 is 17 residues long. Germline assignment: CDR1 LNHNV and CDR2 YYDKDF (reference sequence). The CDR3 DNA follows: TGTGCCACCAGCAGGGGCAGACAGGGATTCCCCCCTTACGAGCAGTACTTC. It specifies CATSRGRQGFPPYEQYF. The variable domain in full, completed from reference TRBV15 and TRBJ2-7, reads DAMVIQNPRYQVTQFGKPVTLSCSQTLNHNVMYWYQQKSSQAPKLLFHYYDKDFNNEADTPDNFQSRRPNTSFCFLDIRSPGLGDTAMYLCATSRGRQGFPPYEQYFGPGTRLTVT.

For the CDR3, the DNA is TGTGCCAGTGCCGGGGTAGCTAGTAATGAGCAGTTCTTC. It specifies CASAGVASNEQFF. V is TRBV6-1 and J is TRBJ2-1; D is perhaps TRBD2 (5 bases). V was trimmed by 9 bases and J by 7 bases, leaving 16 bases between them. Per germline, CDR1 MNHNS and CDR2 SASEGT. This CDR3 is built from 13 residues.

V usage is TRBV19 and J usage is TRBJ2-7; D unresolved. This CDR3 spans 14 amino acids. Per the germline V gene, CDR1 is LNHDA and CDR2 is SQIVND (reference sequence). Trimming took 1 base from V and 2 from J, leaving 9 bases between them. This CDR3 reads CASSIVASTYEQYF. CDR3 DNA sequence: TGTGCCAGTAGTATAGTGGCCAGTACCTACGAGCAGTACTTC.

Many counts were recorded for this clone. The chain employs TRBV12-5 and TRBJ2-5, with 8 bases matching TRBD2. V lost 2 bases, J lost 4 bases, and 3 bases stayed unmatched. The CDR3 extends over 14 amino acids. Germline values: CDR1 LGHNT, CDR2 FRNRAP. CDR3 DNA: TGTGCTAGTGGTTTGAGCGGGGGCGGAGAGACCCAGTACTTC. It specifies CASGLSGGGETQYF.

The CDR3 DNA reads as TGTGCCAGCAGCCAAGATAGGGGACTAGCGGAATCCACAGATACGCAGTATTTT. Protein product: CASSQDRGLAESTDTQYF. The genes are TRBV3-1 (or the pseudogene TRBV3-2) and TRBJ2-3; 11 bases fit TRBD2. This CDR3 comprises 18 residues. CDR1 and CDR2 from the germline V gene are LGHDT and YNNKEL (reference sequence). The J segment lost 2 bases and the V segment lost 0 bases, leaving 7 bases of the junction unmatched.

Notes on this clone: At one end, the junction sequence differs from germline, possibly due to a read error. The chain carries TRBV11-2 and TRBJ2-3, with D tentatively TRBD2 (5 bases). The germline V gene has CDR1 SGHAT and CDR2 FQNNGV. The CDR3 sequence is 16 residues long. The chain's CDR3 is CASSLGPAASTDMQYF. The CDR3 nucleotides read TGTGCCAGCAGCTTAGGTCCAGCCGCTAGCACAGATATGCAGTATTTT. Supplemented by reference TRBV11-2 and TRBJ2-3, the full variable domain reads EAGVAQSPRYKIIEKRQSVAFWCNPISGHATLYWYQQILGQGPKLLIQFQNNGVVDDSQLPKDRFSAERLKGVDSTLKIQPAKLEDSAVYLCASSLGPAASTDMQYFGPGTRLTVL.

The chain joins TRBV6-4 to TRBJ1-1, with TRBD1 identical over 8 bases. Trimming cost V 4 bases and J 8 bases; bases outside gene matches: 6. Germline V lookup: CDR1 MRHNA, CDR2 SNTAGT. This CDR3 is 13 amino acids long. The CDR3 protein is CASSAIGTGEAFF. In DNA form, the CDR3 reads TGTGCCAGCAGTGCTATTGGGACAGGAGAAGCTTTCTTT.

CDR3 residues: CASSVEETEGNEQFF. DNA for the CDR3: TGTGCCAGCAGCGTGGAGGAAACGGAGGGCAATGAGCAGTTCTTC. The V and J genes are TRBV9 and TRBJ2-1, with D possibly being TRBD2 (6 bases). Trimming shortened V by 2 bases and J by 6 bases, and 15 bases separated the two germline ends. CDR1 is SGDLS and CDR2 is YYNGEE in the germline V gene. The CDR3 contains 15 residues.

J is TRBJ2-1 and V is TRBV18, with 9 nucleotides matching TRBD1. CDR1 and CDR2 (germline): KGHSH, LQKENI. The CDR3 consists of 13 residues. The V gene end was trimmed by 3 bases and the J gene end by 8 bases; junction bases not matched to a gene: 2. The CDR3 region has the DNA TGTGCCAGCTCACCGGGGACAGGGCATGAGCAGTTCTTC. This translates into CASSPGTGHEQFF.

This rearrangement joins TRBV2 to TRBJ2-7; TRBD2 is a possible D gene (6 bases). V was cut by 4 bases and J by 2 bases, with 12 bases left in between. Germline V gene sequence: CDR1 SNHLY, CDR2 FYNNEI. The CDR3 has 14 residues. CDR3: CASSVTEGPYEQYF. For the CDR3, the DNA is TGTGCCAGCAGTGTTACGGAGGGTCCCTACGAGCAGTACTTC.

The chain is built from TRBV3-1 (or the pseudogene TRBV3-2) and TRBJ2-7; 8 positions match TRBD2. Per the germline V gene, CDR1 is LGHDT and CDR2 is YNNKEL (reference sequence). J was trimmed by 3 bases and V by 4 bases; bases with no gene match: 2. The CDR3 runs to 13 residues. The CDR3 spells CASSLAGYYEQYF. CDR3 DNA sequence: TGTGCCAGCAGCCTAGCGGGGTACTACGAGCAGTACTTC.